The 10 T cell receptor beta chains below all came from one sample that was sequenced in a study of early T cells in non-severe SARS-CoV-2 infection. TCRdb redid the calling of the 5' RACE reads with MiXCR, one entry per CDR3 protein. The sample comprises about 92,000 distinct CDR3 sequences, around 15% of which are singletons, and about 6% rests with the top ten. Sequencing input: whole blood. Receptors originate from an adult who was a healthcare worker with PCR-confirmed SARS-CoV-2 infection or an uninfected control (not recorded which).

The chain combines TRBV27 with TRBJ2-5; D is possibly TRBD1 (6 bases). This CDR3 spans 15 amino acids. Germline values: CDR1 MNHEY, CDR2 SMNVEV (reference sequence). The V end was cut by 5 bases, the J end by 1 base, with 14 bases between. The CDR3 nucleotides are TGTGCCAGCAGTACCTTGGACAGATTCCAAGAGACCCAGTACTTC. Its translation is CASSTLDRFQETQYF.

The chain recombines TRBV28 with TRBJ1-6, with 7 bases lining up with TRBD1. After removal of 10 bases from V and 6 bases from J, the junction contained 6 bases not matched to a gene. This CDR3 is built from 13 residues. Germline V gene data show CDR1 as MDHEN and CDR2 as SYDVKM. This CDR3 is CAILDRRNSPLHF. CDR3 sequence (DNA): TGTGCCATCTTGGACAGGCGTAATTCACCCCTCCACTTT.

This clonotype was seen a handful of times. The CDR3 DNA is TGTGCCAGCAGCGTACTAAAAGAGACCCAGTACTTC. Translation gives CASSVLKETQYF. The rearrangement uses TRBV9 and TRBJ2-5; D gene ambiguous. Trimming cost V 1 base and J 3 bases, with 4 bases left between them. Germline loops: CDR1 SGDLS, CDR2 YYNGEE. CDR3 size: 12 residues.

The chain carries TRBV6-1 and TRBJ1-1, with 8 bases aligning to TRBD1. V lost 5 bases, J lost 7 bases, and 6 bases stayed unmatched. CDR1 is MNHNS and CDR2 is SASEGT in the germline V gene. The CDR3 sequence is 13 residues long. The CDR3 DNA reads as TGTGCCAGCAGTACGACAGGGGAGGTTGAAGCTTTCTTT. It is translated as CASSTTGEVEAFF.

This clonotype turned up a few times. The chain recombines TRBV7-8 with TRBJ1-2; 9 bases match TRBD1. CDR3 length: 17 residues. V lost 5 bases, J lost 4 bases, and 14 bases stayed unmatched. Germline loops: CDR1 SGHVS, CDR2 FQNEAQ. The CDR3 region is CASSPTGTGPWSYGYTF. In nucleotides, the CDR3 is TGTGCCAGCAGCCCGACCGGGACAGGGCCTTGGAGCTATGGCTACACCTTC.

This clonotype was found many times. The chain has TRBV11-2 and TRBJ2-1, with 11 bases matching TRBD1. Germline CDR1 is SGHAT and CDR2 is FQNNGV. The ends lost 11 bases at V and 6 bases at J; junction bases unmatched: 12. This CDR3 is built from 15 residues. The CDR3 region is CAQQLSGTGGNEQFF. The CDR3 nucleotides are TGTGCCCAGCAGTTGTCCGGGACAGGGGGCAATGAGCAGTTCTTC.

About this clonotype itself: A junction boundary mismatches the germline segment, possibly from a read error. The chain carries TRBV29-1 and TRBJ2-7; tentative D call: TRBD2 (6 bases). Germline CDR1 and CDR2: SQVTM and ANQGSEA. CDR3 length equals 11 residues. CDR3 loop: CSGRGNYEQYF. The CDR3 region has the DNA TGCAGCGGGAGGGGAAACTACGAGCAGTACTTT.

This clonotype has only a few counts. The chain carries TRBV12-3 or TRBV12-4 and TRBJ1-1; no reliable D call. This CDR3 has 12 amino acids. V was cut by 3 bases and J by 8 bases, with 10 bases left in between. The CDR3 protein is CASSFEPVEAFF. CDR3 DNA: TGTGCCAGCAGTTTTGAGCCCGTAGAAGCTTTCTTT.

V usage is TRBV9 and J usage is TRBJ1-2; D is ambiguous. The germline V gene has CDR1 SGDLS and CDR2 YYNGEE. Trimming took 0 bases from V and 6 from J, leaving 12 bases between them. This CDR3 comprises 14 residues. CDR3 residues: CASSVVPPNDGYTF. CDR3 nucleotide sequence: TGTGCCAGCAGCGTAGTCCCACCCAACGATGGCTACACCTTC.

In this sample, this clonotype turned up a few times. V gene TRBV7-9 combines with J gene TRBJ1-6, with D perhaps TRBD1 (6 bases). Trimming cost V 6 bases and J 0 bases, with 9 bases left between them. Germline V CDR1 and CDR2: SEHNR, FQNEAQ (reference sequence). The CDR3 extends over 15 amino acids. This CDR3 is CASRQGTSYNSPLHF. CDR3 sequence (DNA): TGTGCCAGCAGACAGGGAACCTCCTATAATTCACCCCTCCACTTT.